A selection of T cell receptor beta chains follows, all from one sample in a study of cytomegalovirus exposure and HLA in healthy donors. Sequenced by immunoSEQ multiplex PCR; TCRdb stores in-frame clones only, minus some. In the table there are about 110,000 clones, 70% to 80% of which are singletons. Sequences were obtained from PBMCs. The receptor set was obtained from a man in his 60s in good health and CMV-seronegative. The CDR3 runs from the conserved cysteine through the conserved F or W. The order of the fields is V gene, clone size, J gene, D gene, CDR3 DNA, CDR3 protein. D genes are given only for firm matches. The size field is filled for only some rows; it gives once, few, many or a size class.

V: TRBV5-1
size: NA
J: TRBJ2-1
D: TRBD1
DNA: TGCGCCAGCAGCTCGGGACAGGGGTCCGATGAGCAGTTCTTC
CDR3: CASSSGQGSDEQFF

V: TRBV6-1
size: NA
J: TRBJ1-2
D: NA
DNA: TGTGCCAGCAGTGGGGTTTTGGGGGGTGGCGACACCTTC
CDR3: CASSGVLGGGDTF

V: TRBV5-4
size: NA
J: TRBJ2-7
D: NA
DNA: TGTGCCAGCAGCACGAGGAAGGACAGTTCCTACGAGCAGTACTTC
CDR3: CASSTRKDSSYEQYF

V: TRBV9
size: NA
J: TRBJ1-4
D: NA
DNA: TGTGCCAGCAGCGGGACAACAGGGAGCTACGCGGAAAAACTGTTTTTT
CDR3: CASSGTTGSYAEKLFF

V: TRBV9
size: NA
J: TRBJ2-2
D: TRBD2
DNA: TGTGCCAGCAGCCCCTTTAGCGGGGGGAAAAACACCGGGGAGCTGTTTTTT
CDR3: CASSPFSGGKNTGELFF

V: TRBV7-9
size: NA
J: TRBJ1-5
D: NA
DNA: TGTGCCAGCAGCCCCTTAGGGGCGCGAAATCAGCCCCAGCATTTT
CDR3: CASSPLGARNQPQHF

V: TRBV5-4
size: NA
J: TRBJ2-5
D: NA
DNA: TGTGCCAGCAGCTTGGGGGGTAGCGGAGAGACCCAGTACTTC
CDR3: CASSLGGSGETQYF

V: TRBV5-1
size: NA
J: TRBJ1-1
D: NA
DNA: TGCGCCAGCAGCTTGGATTGGGGCGCTAAGGACACTGAAGCTTTCTTT
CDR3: CASSLDWGAKDTEAFF

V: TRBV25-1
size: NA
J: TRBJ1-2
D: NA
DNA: TGTGCCAGCAGTGATAAGCCTAGAAATGTTAACTATGGCTACACCTTC
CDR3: CASSDKPRNVNYGYTF

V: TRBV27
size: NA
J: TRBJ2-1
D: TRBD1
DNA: TGTGCCAGCAGTCAAGGGACAGGGGGCATCAATGAGCAGTTCTTC
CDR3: CASSQGTGGINEQFF

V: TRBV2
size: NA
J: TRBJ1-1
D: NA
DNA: TGTGCCAGCAGTGGCGGAAGGAACACTGAAGCTTTCTTT
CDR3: CASSGGRNTEAFF

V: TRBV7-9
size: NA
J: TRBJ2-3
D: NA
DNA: TGTGCCAGCGAACCAGGGCGACCTAGCACAGATACGCAGTATTTT
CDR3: CASEPGRPSTDTQYF

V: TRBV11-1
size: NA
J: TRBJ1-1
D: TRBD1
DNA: TGTGCCAGCAGCTGGACAGGAAACGCCCTTGAAGCTTTCTTT
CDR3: CASSWTGNALEAFF

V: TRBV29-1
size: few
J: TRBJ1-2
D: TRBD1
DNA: TGCAGCGTCCGGGGACAGGGTAGATTGTCGGGCGGCTACACCTTC
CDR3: CSVRGQGRLSGGYTF

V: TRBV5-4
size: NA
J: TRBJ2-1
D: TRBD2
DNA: TGTGCCAGCAGCTTGGATCGCTACGGGGGGGCCGAACAGTTCTTC
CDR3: CASSLDRYGGAEQFF

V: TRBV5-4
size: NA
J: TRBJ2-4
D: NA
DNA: TGTGCCAGCAGCAGGGAGCCTACAGAGCTTCAGTACTTC
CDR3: CASSREPTELQYF

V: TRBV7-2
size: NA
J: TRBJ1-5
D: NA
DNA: TGTGCCAGCAGCTTAGAAAAGGGGGGGGGTCAGCCCCAGCATTTT
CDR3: CASSLEKGGGQPQHF

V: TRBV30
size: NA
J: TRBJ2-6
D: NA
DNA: TGTGCCTGGATTAGGAGACTTCACCTCTCTGGGGCCAACGTCCTGACTTTC
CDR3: CAWIRRLHLSGANVLTF

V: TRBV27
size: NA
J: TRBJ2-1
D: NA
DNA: TGTGCCAGCAGTTTACTAGGAAGCTCCTACAATGAGCAGTTCTTC
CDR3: CASSLLGSSYNEQFF

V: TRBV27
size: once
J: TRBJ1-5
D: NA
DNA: TGTGCCAGCAGGGACAGAAATAGCAATCAGCCCCAGCATTTT
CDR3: CASRDRNSNQPQHF

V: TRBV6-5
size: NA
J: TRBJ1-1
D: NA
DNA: TGTGCCAGCAGTTACTCATGGCAGCGAATGAACACTGAAGCTTTCTTT
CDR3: CASSYSWQRMNTEAFF

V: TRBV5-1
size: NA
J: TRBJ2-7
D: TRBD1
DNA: TGCGCCAGCAGAGAACCGGGACAGGTCGGCGCCTACGAGCAGTACTTC
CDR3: CASREPGQVGAYEQYF

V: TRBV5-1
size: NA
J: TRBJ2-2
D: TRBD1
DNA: TGCGCCAGCAGCTTGGGGACAGGGGTTAACACCGGGGAGCTGTTTTTT
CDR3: CASSLGTGVNTGELFF

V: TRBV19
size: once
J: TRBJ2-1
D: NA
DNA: TGTGCCAGTAGTATAGATCGGGGGACTCCCACGGGCCAGTTCTTC
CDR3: CASSIDRGTPTGQFF

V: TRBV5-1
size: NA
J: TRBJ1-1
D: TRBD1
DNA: TGCGCCAGCAGCTTACGGGACAGGGGGGCTGAGTATATGAACACTGAAGCTTTCTTT
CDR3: CASSLRDRGAEYMNTEAFF

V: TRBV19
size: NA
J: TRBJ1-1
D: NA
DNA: TGTGCCAGTAGTCCAAGAGGGGGTGAAGATTTCTTT
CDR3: CASSPRGGEDFF

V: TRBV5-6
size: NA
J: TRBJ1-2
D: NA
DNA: TGTGCCAGCAGCTTCTGGGGCAGGGGTAACCTCCAAGCGTATGGCTACACCTTC
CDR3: CASSFWGRGNLQAYGYTF

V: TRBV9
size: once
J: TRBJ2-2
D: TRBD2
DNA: TGTGCCAGCAGGCCAACTCGGGGGGAGATCGGGGAGCTGTTTTTT
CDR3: CASRPTRGEIGELFF

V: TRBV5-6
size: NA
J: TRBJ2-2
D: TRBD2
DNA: TGTGCCAGCAGCTCAACGGGGACTAGCCGGGGTGGGGAGCTGTTTTTT
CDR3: CASSSTGTSRGGELFF

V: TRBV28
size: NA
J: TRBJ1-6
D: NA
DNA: TGTGCCAGCATCGAAGGGGGGGTCTCCTATAATTCACCCCTCCACTTT
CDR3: CASIEGGVSYNSPLHF

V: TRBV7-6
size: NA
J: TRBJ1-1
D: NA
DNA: TGTGCCAGCAGCTTAAACCCAACAAACACTGAAGCTTTCTTT
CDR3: CASSLNPTNTEAFF

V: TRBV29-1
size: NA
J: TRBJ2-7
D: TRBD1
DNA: TGCAGCGTTTCCGGGACAGGGGACGAGCAGTACTTC
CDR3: CSVSGTGDEQYF

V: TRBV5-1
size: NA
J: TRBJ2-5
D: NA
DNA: TGCGCCAGCAGCTTGCGGCAGGGCCAGACCCAGTACTTC
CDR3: CASSLRQGQTQYF

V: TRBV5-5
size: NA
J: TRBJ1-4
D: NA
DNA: TGTGCCAGCAGCTTAACAGCGACTACAACTAATGAAAAACTGTTTTTT
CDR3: CASSLTATTTNEKLFF

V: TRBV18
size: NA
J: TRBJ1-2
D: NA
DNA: TGTGCCAGCTCACCACCTGCGGGGGGCCTTGGCTACACCTTC
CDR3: CASSPPAGGLGYTF

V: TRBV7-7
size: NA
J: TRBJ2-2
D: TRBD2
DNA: TGTGCCAGCAGCGGCGGGGGGGCCCGCACCGGGGAGCTGTTTTTT
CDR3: CASSGGGARTGELFF

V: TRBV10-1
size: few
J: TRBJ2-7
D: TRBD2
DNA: TGCGCCAGCAGTGAGTCGTCACTAGCGGGGGTCTCCTACGAGCAGTACTTC
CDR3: CASSESSLAGVSYEQYF

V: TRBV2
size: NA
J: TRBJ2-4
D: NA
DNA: TGTGCCAGCAGTGCAGGTAGAGGGAACATTCAGTACTTC
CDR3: CASSAGRGNIQYF

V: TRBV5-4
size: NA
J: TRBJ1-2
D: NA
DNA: TGTGCCAGCAGCTCTCCGAGTGAGGGGGACGATGGCTACACCTTC
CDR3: CASSSPSEGDDGYTF

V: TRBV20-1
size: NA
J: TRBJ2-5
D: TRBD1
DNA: TGCAGTGCCATAGGGGGACAGGTATACTTC
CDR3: CSAIGGQVYF

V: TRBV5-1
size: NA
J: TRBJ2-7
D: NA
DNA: TGCGCCAGCAGCTCTCGGGGGGCGAGCTCCTACGAGCAGTACTTC
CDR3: CASSSRGASSYEQYF

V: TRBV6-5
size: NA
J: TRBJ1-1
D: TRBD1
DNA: TGTGCCAGCAGTTCCACCGACAGGGGCACTGAAGCTTTCTTT
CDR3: CASSSTDRGTEAFF

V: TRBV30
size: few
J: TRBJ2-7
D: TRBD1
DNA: TGTGCCTGGAAAATACAGGGGGCCTACGAGCAGTACTTC
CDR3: CAWKIQGAYEQYF

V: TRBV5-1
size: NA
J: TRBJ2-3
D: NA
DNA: TGCGCCAGCAGCTTGGGCGGGCCAGATACGCAGTATTTT
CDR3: CASSLGGPDTQYF

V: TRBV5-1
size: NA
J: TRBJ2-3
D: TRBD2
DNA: TGCGTCAGCAGCTCACTAGCGGGGACAGATACGCAGTATTTT
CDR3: CVSSSLAGTDTQYF

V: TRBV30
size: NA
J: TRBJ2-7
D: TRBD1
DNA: TGTGCCTGGAGACGGGACAGGGGTCGAGAGCAGTACTTC
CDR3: CAWRRDRGREQYF

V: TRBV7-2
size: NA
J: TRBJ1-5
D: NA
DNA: TGTGCCAGCAGCTTAGCGCCGGGTGGAGGGATGACCCAGCATTTT
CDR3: CASSLAPGGGMTQHF

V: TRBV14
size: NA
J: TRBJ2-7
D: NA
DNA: TGTGCCAGCAGCCAATTCACTAGCTCTCACGAGCAGTACTTC
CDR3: CASSQFTSSHEQYF

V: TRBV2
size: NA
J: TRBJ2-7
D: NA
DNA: TGTGCCAGCAACCAGGGTTCTATAACCTACGAGCAGTACTTC
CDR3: CASNQGSITYEQYF

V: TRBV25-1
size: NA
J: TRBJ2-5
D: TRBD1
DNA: TGTGCCAGCAGCCGACAGGGGGAGACCCAGTACTTC
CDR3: CASSRQGETQYF

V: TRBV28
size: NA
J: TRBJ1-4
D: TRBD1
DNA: TGTGCCAGCAGTTTAACCGGGACAGCTAATGAAAAACTGTTTTTT
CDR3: CASSLTGTANEKLFF

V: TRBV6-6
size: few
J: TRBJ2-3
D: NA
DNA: TGTGCCAGCAGCACTCACACAGATACGCAGTATTTT
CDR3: CASSTHTDTQYF

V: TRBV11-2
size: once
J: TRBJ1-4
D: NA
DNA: TGTGCCAGCAGCTCCGACAGAAATGAAAAACTGTTTTTT
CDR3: CASSSDRNEKLFF

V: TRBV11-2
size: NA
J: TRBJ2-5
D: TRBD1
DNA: TGTGCCAGCAGCTTAGCAGGGGGTCACGTCAGGGAGACCCAGTACTTC
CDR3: CASSLAGGHVRETQYF

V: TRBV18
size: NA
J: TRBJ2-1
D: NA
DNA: TGTGCCAGCTCACCAAAGGAAGGTCGGCATGAGGGTGAGCAGTTCTTC
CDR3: CASSPKEGRHEGEQFF

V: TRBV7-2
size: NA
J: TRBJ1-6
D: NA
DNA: TGTGCCAGCAGCCCCGCTGGGGGCACGGGTTCACCCCTCCACTTT
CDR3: CASSPAGGTGSPLHF

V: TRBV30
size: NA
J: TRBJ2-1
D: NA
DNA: TGTGCCTGGAGGCCGGGGAGGAATGAGCAGTTCTTC
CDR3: CAWRPGRNEQFF